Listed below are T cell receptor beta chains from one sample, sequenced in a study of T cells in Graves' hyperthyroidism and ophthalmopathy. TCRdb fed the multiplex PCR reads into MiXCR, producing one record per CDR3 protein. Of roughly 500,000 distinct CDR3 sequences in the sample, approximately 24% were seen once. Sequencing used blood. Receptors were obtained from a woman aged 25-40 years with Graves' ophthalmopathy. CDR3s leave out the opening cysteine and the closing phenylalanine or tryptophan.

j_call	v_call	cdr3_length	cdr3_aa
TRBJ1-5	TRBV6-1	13	ASSEPRYSNQPQH
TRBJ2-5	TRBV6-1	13	AIKRDRAGEETQY
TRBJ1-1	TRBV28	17	ASRNPAGGRRLGNTEAF
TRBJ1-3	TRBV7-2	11	ASSPDSGNTIY
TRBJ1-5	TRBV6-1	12	ASSDLWRNQPQH
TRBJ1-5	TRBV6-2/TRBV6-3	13	ASSYSPGTRQPQH
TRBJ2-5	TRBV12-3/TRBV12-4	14	ASSSAPRQGEETQY
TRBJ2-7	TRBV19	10	ARRQVTYEQY
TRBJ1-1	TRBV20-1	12	SAAGDRENTEAF
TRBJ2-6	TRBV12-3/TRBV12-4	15	ASNQLDRTSGANVLT
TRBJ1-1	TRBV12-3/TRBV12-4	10	ASGQGLPEAF
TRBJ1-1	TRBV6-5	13	ASSLGTGRNTEAF
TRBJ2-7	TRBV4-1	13	ASSQDQGSGDEQY
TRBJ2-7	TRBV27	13	ASSLAALSSYEQY
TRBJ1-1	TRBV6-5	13	ASSYRDTANTEAF
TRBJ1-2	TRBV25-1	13	ASSELGGTPYGYT
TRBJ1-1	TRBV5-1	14	ASSSSRDRGTTEAF
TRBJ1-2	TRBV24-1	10	ATSRSGVGYT
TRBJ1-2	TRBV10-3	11	AIKIRRNYGYT
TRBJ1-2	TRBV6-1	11	ASSPAAARGYT
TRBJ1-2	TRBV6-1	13	ASRNPDSSNYGYT
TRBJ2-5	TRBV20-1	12	SGSGEANQETQY
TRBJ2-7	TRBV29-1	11	SVVGGPTYEQY
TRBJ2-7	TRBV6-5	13	ASSYDWQRSYEQY
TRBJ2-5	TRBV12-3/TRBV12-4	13	ASSHTSGGPAAQY
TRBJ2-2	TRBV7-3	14	ASSLTIAGTTGELF
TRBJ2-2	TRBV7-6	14	ASSSTDVQNTGELF
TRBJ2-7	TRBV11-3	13	ASSLDPRVPCEQY
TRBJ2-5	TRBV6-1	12	ASEGFYLQETQY
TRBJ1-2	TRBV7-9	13	ASSWGDRATSGYT
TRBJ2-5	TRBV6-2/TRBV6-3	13	ASTESGTRGETQY
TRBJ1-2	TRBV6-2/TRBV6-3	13	ASSTWGDGVGGYT
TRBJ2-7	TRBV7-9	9	ASSVSSEQY
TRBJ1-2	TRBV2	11	ASSEKGGHGYT
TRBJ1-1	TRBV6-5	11	ASSYLQETEAF
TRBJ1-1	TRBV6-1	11	ASSSGWDTEAF
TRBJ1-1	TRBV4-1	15	ASSTTGGGHGRGEAF
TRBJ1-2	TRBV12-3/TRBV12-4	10	ASSESDGGYT
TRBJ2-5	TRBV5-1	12	ASSLGRNQETQY
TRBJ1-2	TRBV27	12	ASSLARGLCDYT
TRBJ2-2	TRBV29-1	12	SVLNRGPDGELF
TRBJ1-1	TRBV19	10	ASNLGRDEAF
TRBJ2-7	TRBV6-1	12	ASSALTGMYEQY
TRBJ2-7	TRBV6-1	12	ASSERGAKYEQY
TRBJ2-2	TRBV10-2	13	ASSVLVGDPGELF